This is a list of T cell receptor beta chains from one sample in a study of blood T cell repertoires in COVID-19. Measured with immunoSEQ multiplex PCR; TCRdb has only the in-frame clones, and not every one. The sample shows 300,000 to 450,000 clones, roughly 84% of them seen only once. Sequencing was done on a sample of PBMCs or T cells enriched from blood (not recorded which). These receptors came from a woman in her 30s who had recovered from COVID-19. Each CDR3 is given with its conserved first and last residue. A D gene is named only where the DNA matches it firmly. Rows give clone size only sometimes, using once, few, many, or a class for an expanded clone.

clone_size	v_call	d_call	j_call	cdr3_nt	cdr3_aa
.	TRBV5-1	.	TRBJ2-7	TGCGCCAGCAGCTTGGCGTCGGCAGGCAGATTTCCCTACGAGCAGTACTTC	CASSLASAGRFPYEQYF
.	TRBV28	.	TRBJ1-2	TGTGCCAGCAGTTTGGGCCTGAGCTATGGCTACACCTTC	CASSLGLSYGYTF
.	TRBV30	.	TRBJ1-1	TGTGCCTGGAGACTCCCCCCCTCCCCTCTACTCTCGGAAGCTTTCTTT	CAWRLPPSPLLSEAFF
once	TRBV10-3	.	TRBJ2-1	TGTGCCATCAGTGCCGCACTAGATTGGCTCAATGAGCAGTTCTTC	CAISAALDWLNEQFF
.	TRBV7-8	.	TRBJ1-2	TGTGCCAGCAGCCGATACAGGGCTAACTATGGCTACACCTTC	CASSRYRANYGYTF
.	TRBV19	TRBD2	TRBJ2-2	TGTGCCAGTAGGCTAGCGGAAAACACCGGGGAGCTGTTTTTT	CASRLAENTGELFF
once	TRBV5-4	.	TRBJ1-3	TGTGCCAGCAGCTCTGGACAGACCGACAAATCTGGAAACACCATATATTTT	CASSSGQTDKSGNTIYF
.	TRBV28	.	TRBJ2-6	TGTGCCAGCAGGCCCATCCCGGGGTCCAGCTCTGGGGCCAACGTCCTGACTTTC	CASRPIPGSSSGANVLTF
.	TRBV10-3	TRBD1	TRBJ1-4	TGTGCCATCAGTCCAGGGACAGGGGATGGAGAAAAACTGTTTTTT	CAISPGTGDGEKLFF
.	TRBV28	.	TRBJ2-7	TGTGCCAGCAGTCCCACCCGACTGTACGAGCAGTACTTC	CASSPTRLYEQYF
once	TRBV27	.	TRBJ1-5	TGTGCCAGCAGTTCACAGGGTTATAGCAATCAGCCCCAGCATTTT	CASSSQGYSNQPQHF
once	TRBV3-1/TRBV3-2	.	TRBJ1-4	TGTGCCAGCAGCCAAGAGGAGGGCAGAACTAATGAAAAACTGTTTTTT	CASSQEEGRTNEKLFF
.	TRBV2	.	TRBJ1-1	TGTGCCAGCAGTGAAATCGGTAACACTGAAGCTTTCTTT	CASSEIGNTEAFF
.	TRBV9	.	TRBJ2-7	TGTGCCAGCAGCCCAGCGGAGGGAAGCTCCTACGAGCAGTACTTC	CASSPAEGSSYEQYF
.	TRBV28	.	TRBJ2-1	TGTGCCAGCAGTTGGGTTAGGGGCGGAAGGAATGAGCAGTTCTTC	CASSWVRGGRNEQFF
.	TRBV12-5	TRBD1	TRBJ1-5	TGTGCTAGTGGTCTTGACAGGGCCGGTCAGCCCCAGCATTTT	CASGLDRAGQPQHF
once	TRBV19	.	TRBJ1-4	TGTGCCAGTACCAATAACGGCGGGGCCGGAGAAAAACTGTTTTTT	CASTNNGGAGEKLFF
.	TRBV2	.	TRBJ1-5	TGTGCCAGCAGCCTGGGATATTGGGGCAGCAATCAGCCCCAGCATTTT	CASSLGYWGSNQPQHF
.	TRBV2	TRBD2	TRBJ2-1	TGTGCCAGCGAAACCCAATTCGGGACTAGCGGGGGAATGGGTTCAGGTGAGCAGTTCTTC	CASETQFGTSGGMGSGEQFF
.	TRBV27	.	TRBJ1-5	TGTGCCAGCAGCCGAGACAGGTACAATCAGCCCCAGCATTTT	CASSRDRYNQPQHF
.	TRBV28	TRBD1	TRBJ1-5	TGTGCCAGCAGTTCTGGACAGGGGGCAGGAAGTCAGCCCCAGCATTTT	CASSSGQGAGSQPQHF
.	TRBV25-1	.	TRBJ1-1	TGTGCCAGCAGTCGATCCAGTCCGGGGAGGGTTGAGAACACTGAAGCTTTCTTT	CASSRSSPGRVENTEAFF
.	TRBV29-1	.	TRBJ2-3	TGCAGCGCCACAGTGGCAGATACGCAGTATTTT	CSATVADTQYF
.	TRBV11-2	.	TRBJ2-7	TGTGCCAGCAGCATATCAAGACAGGCTTCCTACGAGCAGTACTTC	CASSISRQASYEQYF
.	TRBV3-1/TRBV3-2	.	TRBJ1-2	TGTGCCAGCAGCCCCACCGGGGTCGGCTACACCTTC	CASSPTGVGYTF
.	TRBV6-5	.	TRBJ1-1	TGTGCCAGCAGAAATCCGGGGTGGAACACTGAAGCTTTCTTT	CASRNPGWNTEAFF
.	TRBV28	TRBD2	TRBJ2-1	TGTGCCAGCAGCTATACCTGGACTAGCGGGGGGAATGAGCAGTTCTTC	CASSYTWTSGGNEQFF
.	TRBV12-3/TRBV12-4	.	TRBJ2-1	TGTGCCAGCAGTTTAGGGCCGAACAATGAGCAGTTCTTC	CASSLGPNNEQFF
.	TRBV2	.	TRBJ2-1	TGTGCCAGCCAATACGGGACAAATAGGGGTGATGAGCAGTTCTTC	CASQYGTNRGDEQFF
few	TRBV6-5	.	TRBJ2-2	TGTGCCAGTGGCCGGACAGCGAACACCGGGGAGCTGTTTTTT	CASGRTANTGELFF
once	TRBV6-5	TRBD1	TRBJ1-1	TGTGCCAGCAGGGGACAGATCCATGAAGCTTTCTTT	CASRGQIHEAFF
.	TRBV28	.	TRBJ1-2	TGTGCCAGCAGCCCTCCCGAACAGGCTGACTATGGCTACACCTTC	CASSPPEQADYGYTF
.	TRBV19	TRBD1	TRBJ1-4	TGTGCCAGTAGTAAAGGGACAGGGACTAATGAAAAACTGTTTTTT	CASSKGTGTNEKLFF
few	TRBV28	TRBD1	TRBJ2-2	TGTGCCAGCAGTCGGACAGGGGACAACACCGGGGAGCTGTTTTTT	CASSRTGDNTGELFF
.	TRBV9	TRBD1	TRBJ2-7	TGTGCCAGCAGCCCCCGGACAGGCTTCTCCTACGAGCAGTACTTC	CASSPRTGFSYEQYF
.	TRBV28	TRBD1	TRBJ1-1	TGTGCCAGCAGTGCCTACAGGGGCGGGACTGAAGCTTTCTTT	CASSAYRGGTEAFF
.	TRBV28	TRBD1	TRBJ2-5	TGTGCCAGCAGTTTAAATATGGGACAGGGGGAGACCCAGTACTTC	CASSLNMGQGETQYF
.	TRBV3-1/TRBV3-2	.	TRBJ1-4	TGTGCCAGCAGCCCCGAGCAACGTCCCCCGGGTGAAAAACTGTTTTTT	CASSPEQRPPGEKLFF
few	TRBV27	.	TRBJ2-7	TGTGCCAGCAGATCTGTGACAAGCTCCTACGAGCAGTACTTC	CASRSVTSSYEQYF
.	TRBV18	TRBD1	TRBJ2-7	TGTGCCAGTGACGGGACAGGGTTGTACGAGCAGTACTTC	CASDGTGLYEQYF
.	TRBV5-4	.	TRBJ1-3	TGTGCCAGCAGCTCGGACAAAATCGGAAACACCATATATTTT	CASSSDKIGNTIYF
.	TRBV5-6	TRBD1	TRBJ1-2	TGTGCCAGCAGCCCTCCCGGGACAGGGAAAGGAGGCTACACCTTC	CASSPPGTGKGGYTF
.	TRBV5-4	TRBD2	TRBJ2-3	TGTGCCAGCAAGCTAGCGGGGGGGTTTAGCACAGATACGCAGTATTTT	CASKLAGGFSTDTQYF
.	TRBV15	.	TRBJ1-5	TGTGCCACCAGCAGAGATGGGACTTCACTTCAGCCCCAGCATTTT	CATSRDGTSLQPQHF
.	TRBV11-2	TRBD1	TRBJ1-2	TGTGCCAGCAGCTCCACAGGGGGCGCGCCCTATGGCTACACCTTC	CASSSTGGAPYGYTF
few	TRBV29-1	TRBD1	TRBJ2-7	TGCAGCGTTGAAGTAACAGGGGACGTTTATTACGAGCAGTACTTC	CSVEVTGDVYYEQYF
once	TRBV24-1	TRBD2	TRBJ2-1	TGTGCCACCAGTGCCGGACTAGCCGAAGTGCATGAGCAGTTCTTC	CATSAGLAEVHEQFF
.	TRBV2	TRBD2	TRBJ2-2	TGTGCCAGCGCGACTAGCGGGGGAAACACCGGGGAGCTGTTTTTT	CASATSGGNTGELFF
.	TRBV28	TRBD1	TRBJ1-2	TGTGCCAGCAGTTTCACAGGGGGCTACTATGGCTACACCTTC	CASSFTGGYYGYTF